Listed below are T cell receptor beta chains from one sample, sequenced in a study of metastatic and nonmetastatic thyroid tumors. TCRdb redid the clone calls on the PCR reads using MiXCR. The sample holds tens of thousands of clones, about 15% seen once. The sample taken for sequencing was blood. The source of these receptors is a female donor with papillary thyroid cancer or a benign thyroid nodule (not recorded which). Some clones in this sample may be carry-over from other donors' samples. Each CDR3 is given with its conserved first and last residue. D genes are given only for firm matches. Rows may omit the clone size; those that give it use once, few, many or a size class.

many,TRBV6-1,TRBD1,TRBJ1-4,CASSTGQGALTNEKLFF,TGTGCCAGCAGTACGGGACAGGGGGCGTTAACTAATGAAAAACTGTTTTTT
NA,TRBV5-1,NA,TRBJ2-2,CASSPGTSNTGEPFF,TGCGCCAGCAGCCCCGGGACATCTAACACCGGGGAGCCGTTTTTT
many,TRBV12-3/TRBV12-4,NA,TRBJ1-1,CASSSLGTSNTEAFF,TGTGCCAGCAGTTCGCTTGGAACCTCGAACACTGAAGCTTTCTTT
NA,TRBV20-1,NA,TRBJ2-7,CSATYPSTGQYF,TGCAGTGCTACTTACCCCTCGACAGGACAGTACTTC
many,TRBV5-1,TRBD1,TRBJ1-2,CASSSGTGIDPGYTF,TGCGCCAGCAGCTCCGGGACAGGGATTGATCCTGGCTACACCTTC
few,TRBV6-1,NA,TRBJ2-7,CASSAEGDGSYEQYF,TGTGCCAGCAGTGCTGAGGGGGATGGCTCCTACGAGCAGTACTTC
many,TRBV7-2,TRBD1,TRBJ1-3,CASSLTGDPGNTIYF,TGTGCCAGCAGCCTTACAGGGGATCCTGGAAACACCATATATTTT
many,TRBV4-2,NA,TRBJ1-1,CASSAGTNTEAFF,TGTGCCAGCAGTGCGGGCACGAACACTGAAGCTTTCTTT
many,TRBV7-9,NA,TRBJ2-2,CASSLFAVRGTGELFF,TGTGCCAGCAGCTTATTCGCCGTCAGGGGCACCGGGGAGCTGTTTTTT
many,TRBV6-1,NA,TRBJ1-5,CASSPASLGNQPQHF,TGTGCCAGCAGCCCCGCGTCTTTAGGAAATCAGCCCCAGCATTTT
many,TRBV7-9,NA,TRBJ2-1,CASGLGTLYNEQFF,TGTGCCAGCGGCTTGGGGACCCTGTACAATGAGCAGTTCTTC
NA,TRBV5-1,NA,TRBJ2-7,CASSLVAGSYEQYF,TGCGCCAGCAGCTTGGTGGCGGGATCCTACGAGCAGTACTTC
many,TRBV7-3,NA,TRBJ2-7,CASGTGYEQYF,TGCGCCAGCGGCACGGGCTACGAGCAGTACTTC
NA,TRBV19,TRBD2,TRBJ2-5,CATSMGASGGTSQETQYF,TGTGCCACCTCAATGGGGGCTAGCGGGGGGACCTCTCAAGAGACCCAGTACTTC
many,TRBV10-2,NA,TRBJ1-6,CASSDRSPLHF,TGCGCCAGCAGTGACAGATCACCCCTCCACTTT
many,TRBV5-8,NA,TRBJ2-1,CASRLGNEQFF,TGTGCCAGCAGACTCGGAAATGAGCAGTTCTTC
many,TRBV2,TRBD2,TRBJ2-1,CATPGGTSGGAEQDEQFF,TGTGCCACTCCAGGAGGGACTAGCGGGGGGGCAGAACAGGATGAGCAGTTCTTC
many,TRBV6-7,TRBD1,TRBJ1-3,CASRPGTGSSGNTIYF,TGTGCCAGCAGGCCTGGGACAGGAAGCTCTGGAAACACCATATATTTT
many,TRBV10-3,NA,TRBJ1-3,CAISEPDLSGNTIYF,TGTGCCATCAGTGAACCGGACCTATCTGGAAACACCATATATTTT
many,TRBV28,TRBD2,TRBJ2-7,CATLGGSYEQYF,TGTGCCACCTTGGGGGGGAGCTACGAGCAGTACTTC
many,TRBV20-1,NA,TRBJ1-5,CSGGLEGRGSNQPQHF,TGCAGTGGGGGACTGGAGGGCCGAGGGTCTAATCAGCCCCAGCATTTT
NA,TRBV5-1,NA,TRBJ1-3,CASSLTGNTIYF,TGCGCCAGCAGCTTGACCGGAAACACCATATATTTT
few,TRBV5-4,NA,TRBJ1-3,CASRGPGATIYF,TGTGCCAGCAGGGGGCCCGGTGCCACCATATATTTT
many,TRBV6-5,TRBD2,TRBJ2-7,CASSPLAGGPPSRWYEQYF,TGTGCCAGCAGTCCCCTAGCGGGGGGGCCCCCTTCCCGGTGGTACGAGCAGTACTTC
many,TRBV15,NA,TRBJ2-7,CATSSGRGSYEQYF,TGTGCCACCTCCTCCGGGAGAGGTTCCTACGAGCAGTACTTC
many,TRBV20-1,NA,TRBJ1-2,CSARDDGGYGYTF,TGCAGTGCTAGAGATGATGGTGGATATGGCTACACCTTC
many,TRBV5-5,TRBD1,TRBJ1-6,CASSFRDRGLHF,TGTGCCAGCAGCTTCCGGGACAGGGGCCTCCACTTT
many,TRBV20-1,TRBD2,TRBJ2-7,CSAAYSGGLGEQYF,TGCAGTGCTGCCTATAGCGGGGGCCTCGGGGAGCAGTACTTC
many,TRBV7-9,TRBD2,TRBJ2-7,CASSLKLGTSREQYF,TGTGCCAGCAGCTTAAAATTAGGGACTAGTCGCGAGCAGTACTTC
many,TRBV3-1,NA,TRBJ1-2,CASSPPTVSYGYTF,TGTGCCAGCAGCCCCCCGACAGTTAGCTATGGCTACACCTTC
many,TRBV19,TRBD2,TRBJ2-6,CASTPTRGSSGANVLTF,TGTGCCAGTACCCCGACCCGCGGGAGCTCTGGGGCCAACGTCCTGACTTTC
NA,TRBV24-1,NA,TRBJ2-2,CATSDPTDPRGDGDLFF,TGTGCCACCAGTGACCCCACAGACCCCCGGGGTGACGGGGATCTGTTTTTT
many,TRBV20-1,NA,TRBJ2-7,CSAPSKAEQYF,TGCAGTGCCCCCTCAAAGGCCGAGCAGTACTTC
many,TRBV28,NA,TRBJ1-2,CASGNGQGLWGYTF,TGTGCCTCGGGGAACGGGCAGGGTTTGTGGGGCTACACCTTC
many,TRBV6-2/TRBV6-3,TRBD2,TRBJ2-7,CASSYPRLAGASGQYF,TGTGCCAGCAGTTACCCCAGACTAGCGGGGGCGTCCGGGCAGTACTTC
many,TRBV7-8,NA,TRBJ2-4,CASSFQGRGLAKNIQYF,TGTGCCAGCAGCTTTCAAGGGAGGGGGTTAGCCAAAAACATTCAGTACTTC
NA,TRBV6-2/TRBV6-3,NA,TRBJ1-1,CASSYFRALDTEAFF,TGTGCCAGCAGTTACTTTAGGGCCCTGGACACTGAAGCTTTCTTT
many,TRBV9,TRBD1,TRBJ1-6,CASSVGGQKNSPLHF,TGTGCCAGCAGCGTAGGGGGACAGAAGAATTCACCCCTCCACTTT
many,TRBV12-3/TRBV12-4,TRBD1,TRBJ2-7,CASSLAGRSRGKTTREQYF,TGTGCCAGCAGTTTAGCGGGAAGGAGCAGGGGGAAGACTACGAGGGAGCAGTACTTC
NA,TRBV12-3/TRBV12-4,NA,TRBJ2-7,CASSSSRGSYEQYF,TGTGCCAGCAGCTCGTCCAGGGGCTCCTACGAGCAGTACTTC
many,TRBV20-1,NA,TRBJ2-3,CSARQQSSTDTQYF,TGCAGTGCCCGACAGCAGTCTAGCACAGATACGCAGTATTTT
many,TRBV6-5,TRBD1,TRBJ1-2,CASSYSSRGPGYTF,TGTGCCAGCAGTTACTCCAGCAGGGGGCCTGGCTACACCTTC
many,TRBV4-2,TRBD1,TRBJ2-1,CASSQDRAGGNEQFF,TGTGCCAGCAGCCAAGATAGGGCAGGGGGCAATGAGCAGTTCTTC
many,TRBV4-2,TRBD2,TRBJ2-1,CASSQERGVNEQFF,TGTGCCAGCAGCCAAGAACGGGGGGTAAATGAGCAGTTCTTC
many,TRBV6-1,TRBD2,TRBJ2-5,CASSENTSGRTETQYF,TGTGCCAGCAGTGAAAACACTAGCGGGCGAACAGAGACCCAGTACTTC
many,TRBV2,NA,TRBJ1-1,CASSEGMNTEAFF,TGTGCCAGCAGTGAAGGGATGAACACTGAAGCTTTCTTT
NA,TRBV7-6,NA,TRBJ2-2,CASSLGWAINTGELFF,TGTGCCAGCAGCTTAGGGTGGGCGATTAACACCGGGGAGCTGTTTTTT
many,TRBV11-3,NA,TRBJ1-4,CARRTETEKLFF,TGTGCAAGACGGACAGAGACTGAAAAACTGTTTTTT
many,TRBV6-1,NA,TRBJ1-2,CASKGPPTYGYTF,TGTGCCAGCAAGGGACCCCCGACTTATGGCTACACCTTC
many,TRBV19,NA,TRBJ1-5,CASTSGADYQPQHF,TGTGCCAGTACTTCCGGGGCAGACTATCAGCCCCAGCATTTT
NA,TRBV30,NA,TRBJ1-5,CAWSVLSPWRQLQHF,TGTGCCTGGAGTGTACTCTCCCCATGGAGACAGCTCCAGCATTTT
few,TRBV28,NA,TRBJ1-5,CASRVANHPQHF,TGTGCCAGCAGAGTAGCCAATCATCCCCAGCATTTT
NA,TRBV6-1,TRBD1,TRBJ2-7,CATVDRVIYEQYF,TGTGCCACAGTGGACAGGGTGATCTACGAGCAGTACTTC